This passage covers 12 T cell receptor beta chains from one sample sequenced in a study of blood T cell repertoires in COVID-19. Repertoires were generated with immunoSEQ multiplex PCR, while TCRdb's copy carries only in-frame clones and drops some. Of under 250,000 clones listed, around 75% are singletons. Input material: peripheral blood. The receptors derive from a woman in her thirties or forties with COVID-19, enrolled during active disease.

The J gene is TRBJ1-3, the V gene TRBV5-1; tentatively, D is TRBD1 (5 bases). CDR1 SGHRS and CDR2 YFSETQ come from the germline V gene. V was shortened by 4 bases and J by 3 bases, with 14 bases between the two germline ends. This CDR3 region has 15 residues. The CDR3, as DNA: TGCGCCAGCAGCCCACCCAGGGAGGGTGGAAACACCATATATTTT. Translation: CASSPPREGGNTIYF.

J is TRBJ1-1 and V is TRBV7-9; D is unclear. CDR3 length: 13 residues. V lost 1 base to trimming and J lost 5 bases, with 8 bases between them. Germline V lookup: CDR1 SEHNR, CDR2 FQNEAQ (reference sequence). The CDR3 loop reads CASSLVLRTEAFF. CDR3 nucleotide sequence: TGTGCCAGCAGCTTAGTCCTACGTACTGAAGCTTTCTTT.

J is TRBJ2-3 and V is TRBV11-2; D is possibly TRBD1 (6 bases). The CDR3 totals 16 residues. Trimming shortened V by 1 base and J by 0 bases, and 11 bases separated the two germline ends. Germline loops: CDR1 SGHAT, CDR2 FQNNGV. CDR3 coding DNA: TGTGCCAGCAGCTTAGTGCGCCAGGGGAGCACAGATACGCAGTATTTT. Protein: CASSLVRQGSTDTQYF.

Points on this clone: The identical CDR3 is also encoded by other nucleotide sequences in the sample. V usage is TRBV30 and J usage is TRBJ1-5; 8 nucleotides agree with TRBD1. Germline loops: CDR1 GTSNPN, CDR2 SVGIG (reference sequence). The CDR3 runs 13 residues. After removal of 0 bases from V and 5 bases from J, the junction contained 0 bases not matched to a gene. CDR3: CAWSVQGDQPQHF. The CDR3 DNA sequence: TGTGCCTGGAGTGTACAGGGGGATCAGCCCCAGCATTTT.

Ten or more counts support this clone. The chain joins TRBV7-3 to TRBJ2-7; maybe TRBD2 (6 bases). The V end was cut by 5 bases, the J end by 3 bases, with 17 bases between. The germline V gene has CDR1 SGHTA and CDR2 FQGTGA. The CDR3 runs to 15 residues. The CDR3 coding sequence is TGTGCCAGCAGCCCACTAGCCTCGGGGATCTACGAGCAGTACTTC. This translates into CASSPLASGIYEQYF.

This chain uses TRBV9 with TRBJ1-1; 7 nucleotides match TRBD1. CDR1 and CDR2 (germline): SGDLS, YYNGEE. There are 20 residues in the CDR3. V gave up 3 bases and J gave up 0 bases; unmatched junction bases: 20. The CDR3 is CASSDARDRGMTGLNTEAFF. Written as DNA, the CDR3 is TGTGCCAGCAGCGATGCCCGTGACAGAGGAATGACAGGGCTGAACACTGAAGCTTTCTTT.

This clone has more than one count but fewer than ten. Written as DNA, the CDR3 is TGTGCCTGGAGTCCCTGGGGGGACTCGGGATATGGCTACACCTTC. This sequence encodes CAWSPWGDSGYGYTF. This chain uses TRBV30 with TRBJ1-2; D perhaps matches TRBD1 (5 bases). Trimming left V 2 bases short and J 5 bases short, with 18 bases between. Germline CDR1 and CDR2: GTSNPN and SVGIG (reference sequence). The CDR3 is 15 amino acids.

The CDR3 region is CASSKSGTGVLFF. CDR3 bases: TGCGCCAGCAGCAAGTCCGGGACAGGGGTACTGTTTTTT. The genes are TRBV5-1 and TRBJ1-4; 10 bases match TRBD1. This CDR3 has 13 residues. Unmatched junction bases numbered 7, after V lost 4 bases and J lost 13 bases. Germline CDR1 reads SGHRS; CDR2 reads YFSETQ.

The genes are TRBV4-2 and TRBJ1-6, with 9 bases matching TRBD1. J lost 8 bases, V lost 4 bases, and 9 bases had no gene match. This CDR3 comprises 16 residues. Looked up from germline, CDR1 is LGHNA and CDR2 is YNFKEQ. This chain's CDR3 is CASSLADRGEHSPLHF. The CDR3 DNA reads as TGTGCCAGCAGCCTGGCCGACAGGGGGGAACATTCACCCCTCCACTTT.

On this clone: Other nucleotide sequences in the sample specify the same CDR3. J is TRBJ2-7 and V is TRBV30, with D tentatively TRBD1 (6 bases). The CDR3 is made up of 12 amino acids. From germline, CDR1 is GTSNPN and CDR2 SVGIG (reference sequence). Trimming removed 0 bases from V and 4 bases from J, with 7 bases in between. The CDR3 loop reads CAWSVQGYEQYF. In DNA, the CDR3 is TGTGCCTGGAGTGTGCAGGGGTACGAGCAGTACTTC.

This clone was recorded a few times. V is TRBV7-2 and J is TRBJ2-7, with D unresolved. With 2 bases removed from V and 2 bases from J, the gap between germline ends came to 22 bases. CDR1 is SGHTA, CDR2 FQGNSA, per germline. The CDR3 sequence is 18 residues long. The CDR3 sequence: CASSLLAPQWQETYEQYF. CDR3 nucleotide sequence: TGTGCCAGCAGCTTACTGGCACCCCAGTGGCAGGAAACCTACGAGCAGTACTTC.

This sequence joins TRBV27 and TRBJ1-5; 9 nucleotides align to TRBD1. The CDR3 extends over 14 amino acids. Trimming cost V 8 bases and J 4 bases; bases outside gene matches: 6. Germline loops: CDR1 MNHEY, CDR2 SMNVEV (reference sequence). The CDR3 spells CASGDRGYNQPQHF. DNA of the CDR3: TGTGCCAGCGGTGACAGGGGGTATAATCAGCCCCAGCATTTT.